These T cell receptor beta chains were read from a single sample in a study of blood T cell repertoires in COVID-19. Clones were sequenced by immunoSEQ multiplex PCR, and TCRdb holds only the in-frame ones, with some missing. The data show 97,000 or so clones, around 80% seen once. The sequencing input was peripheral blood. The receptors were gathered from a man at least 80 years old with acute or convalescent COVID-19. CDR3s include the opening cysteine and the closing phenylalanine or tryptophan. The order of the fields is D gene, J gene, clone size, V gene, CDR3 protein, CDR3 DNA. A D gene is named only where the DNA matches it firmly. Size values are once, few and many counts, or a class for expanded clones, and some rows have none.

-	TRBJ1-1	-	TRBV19	CASSMKRDTEAFF	TGTGCCAGTAGTATGAAACGGGACACTGAAGCTTTCTTT
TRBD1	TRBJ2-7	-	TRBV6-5	CASRQTGQNYEQYF	TGTGCCAGCAGGCAGACGGGACAGAACTACGAGCAGTACTTC
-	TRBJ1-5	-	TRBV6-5	CASSYSGGGGRQPQHF	TGTGCCAGCAGTTACTCGGGCGGGGGGGGACGACAGCCCCAGCATTTT
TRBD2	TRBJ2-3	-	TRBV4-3	CASSQDGRGGNTQYF	TGCGCCAGCAGCCAAGATGGGCGGGGGGGGAATACGCAGTATTTT
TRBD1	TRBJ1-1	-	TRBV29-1	CSVEGTGGAGVAFF	TGCAGCGTGGAAGGGACAGGGGGCGCAGGAGTAGCTTTCTTT
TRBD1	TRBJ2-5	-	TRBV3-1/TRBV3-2	CASSSGQQETQYF	TGTGCCAGCAGCTCGGGACAGCAAGAGACCCAGTACTTC
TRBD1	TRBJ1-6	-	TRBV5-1	CASTLTRDRESPLHF	TGCGCCAGCACCCTGACCCGGGACAGGGAATCACCCCTCCACTTT
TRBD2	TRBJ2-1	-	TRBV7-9	CASSLAGTSFHNEQFF	TGTGCCAGCAGCTTAGCGGGGACTAGCTTCCACAATGAGCAGTTCTTC
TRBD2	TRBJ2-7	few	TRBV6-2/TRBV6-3	CASSKDPALAGEQYF	TGTGCCAGCAGTAAGGATCCGGCACTAGCGGGGGAGCAGTACTTC
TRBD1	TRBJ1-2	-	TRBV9	CATMRQGYGYTF	TGTGCCACCATGAGACAGGGCTATGGCTACACCTTC
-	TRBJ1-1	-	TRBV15	CATSRVVGGATEAFF	TGTGCCACCAGCAGAGTTGTGGGGGGGGCCACTGAAGCTTTCTTT
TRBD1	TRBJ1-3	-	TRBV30	CAWSPPGGFGNTIYF	TGTGCCTGGAGTCCCCCAGGGGGCTTTGGAAACACCATATATTTT
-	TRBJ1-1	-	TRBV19	CASSINKNTEAFF	TGTGCCAGTAGTATAAATAAGAACACTGAAGCTTTCTTT
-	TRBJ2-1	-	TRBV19	CASSGQGKDEQFF	TGTGCCAGTAGTGGGCAGGGGAAGGATGAGCAGTTCTTC